These 20 T cell receptor beta chains came from one sample sequenced in a study of shared clonotypes between healthy human individuals (TCRdb year 2020). The method was the immunoSEQ multiplex PCR assay. The table was pulled from immuneACCESS by TCRdb, which kept in-frame rearrangements only. Such tables lose some clones; where checked, under half of the loss comes from unresolved V genes, and the rest has no known cause. Recorded for this sample are just under 350,000 clones; around 67% of them occurred a single time. The top ten hold about 9.4% of the sample. Sequenced input: memory CD4+ T cells sorted from blood. The cell subset or site tag for this specimen amounts to: CD45RA-negative fraction. These receptors were taken from a young man in good health.

The V gene is TRBV18, the J gene TRBJ1-1, with TRBD1 matching over 7 bases. With V trimmed by 0 bases and J by 13 bases, 11 bases remained unmatched. The CDR3 is 14 residues long. Germline lookup yields CDR1 KGHSH and CDR2 LQKENI. The CDR3 bases are TGTGCCAGCTCACCACCGGGGACAGCGTTCAGGGGTTTCTTT. Translating it yields CASSPPGTAFRGFF. The full variable domain, in which reference TRBV18 and TRBJ1-1 provide the parts outside the CDR3, is NAGVMQNPRHLVRRRGQEARLRCSPMKGHSHVYWYRQLPEEGLKFMVYLQKENIIDESGMPKERFSAEFPKEGPSILRIQQVVRGDSAAYFCASSPPGTAFRGFFGQGTRLTVV.

A remark on this clone: Other nucleotide sequences in the sample specify the same CDR3. The rearrangement links TRBV10-3 to TRBJ2-3; 8 bases are shared with TRBD1. Germline assignment: CDR1 ENHRY and CDR2 SYGVKD. With 5 bases clipped from V and 3 bases from J, the junction kept 4 bases outside the gene matches. This CDR3 spans 14 amino acids. CDR3: CAISPGGGTDTQYF. The CDR3 region has the DNA TGTGCCATCAGTCCAGGGGGCGGGACAGATACGCAGTATTTT.

V usage is TRBV29-1 and J usage is TRBJ2-1; no reliable D call. CDR1 is SQVTM, CDR2 ANQGSEA, per germline. This CDR3 has 11 amino acids. Between the trimmed V and J ends, which lost 4 bases and 10 bases, there was a span of 11 bases. The DNA for the CDR3 is TGCAGCGTTGCCTATGGACCCGAGCAGTTCTTC. Translation gives CSVAYGPEQFF.

The chain is built from TRBV7-2 and TRBJ1-5; D gene unclear. In germline, CDR1 is SGHTA, CDR2 FQGNSA. V was cut by 1 base and J by 6 bases, with 7 bases left in between. The CDR3 contains 13 residues. CDR3 in amino acids: CASSLGGRQPQHF. CDR3 nucleotide sequence: TGTGCCAGCAGCTTAGGTGGCCGTCAGCCCCAGCATTTT.

The J gene is TRBJ2-5, the V gene TRBV7-6; 8 nucleotides align to TRBD2. Germline V gene lookup returns CDR1 SGHVS and CDR2 FNYEAQ. After removal of 2 bases from V and 3 bases from J, the junction contained 8 bases not matched to a gene. The CDR3 spans 16 residues. CDR3 in amino acids: CASSLRIGGDEETQYF. The CDR3 DNA sequence: TGTGCCAGCAGCTTAAGGATCGGGGGGGACGAAGAGACCCAGTACTTC. The full variable domain, completed using reference TRBV7-6 and TRBJ2-5, is GAGVSQSPRYKVTKRGQDVALRCDPISGHVSLYWYRQALGQGPEFLTYFNYEAQQDKSGLPNDRFSAERPEGSISTLTIQRTEQRDSAMYRCASSLRIGGDEETQYFGPGTRLLVL.

The CDR3 reads CASSLGLAVGRRAEQYF. For the CDR3, the DNA is TGTGCCAGCAGCTTAGGCCTAGCGGTAGGAAGAAGGGCCGAGCAGTACTTC. This chain uses TRBV11-2 with TRBJ2-7, with 7 bases matching TRBD2. Trimming removed 1 base from V and 6 bases from J; junction bases left unmatched: 15. Looked up from germline, CDR1 is SGHAT and CDR2 is FQNNGV. The CDR3 has 17 amino acids.

This rearrangement joins TRBV5-6 to TRBJ2-1, with TRBD1 matching 9 bases. This CDR3 spans 13 amino acids. The junction had 1 base not matched to a gene; V was cut back by 4 bases and J by 5 bases. Germline loops: CDR1 SGHDT, CDR2 YYEEEE. The DNA for the CDR3 is TGTGCCAGCAGCCGACAGGGGGACAATGAGCAGTTCTTC. Its translation: CASSRQGDNEQFF.

The V call is TRBV7-3, the J call TRBJ2-2, with D unclear. CDR1 is SGHTA and CDR2 is FQGTGA in the germline V gene. The CDR3 is 14 residues long. The V gene lost 2 bases and the J gene lost 6 bases, with 10 bases spanning the gap. This chain's CDR3 is CASSLSSYPGELFF. The CDR3 DNA reads as TGTGCCAGCAGCTTATCTTCGTATCCCGGGGAGCTGTTTTTT. Using reference TRBV7-3 and TRBJ2-2 for the parts outside the CDR3, the full variable domain is GAGVSQTPSNKVTEKGKYVELRCDPISGHTALYWYRQSLGQGPEFLIYFQGTGAADDSGLPNDRFFAVRPEGSVSTLKIQRTERGDSAVYLCASSLSSYPGELFFGEGSRLTVL.

CDR3: CASTPPWGQYF. For the CDR3, the DNA is TGTGCCAGCACCCCCCCCTGGGGGCAGTACTTC. The chain carries TRBV7-9 and TRBJ2-7, with unresolved D. CDR1 is SEHNR and CDR2 is FQNEAQ in the germline V gene (reference sequence). The CDR3 is 11 amino acids. Trimming removed 7 bases from V and 9 bases from J, with 13 bases in between.

The chain uses TRBV29-1 and TRBJ2-7, with D perhaps TRBD2 (5 bases). Germline V gene sequence: CDR1 SQVTM, CDR2 ANQGSEA. There are 13 residues in the CDR3. Trimming cost V 6 bases and J 4 bases, with 16 bases left between them. The CDR3 reads CSVGVATGYEQYF. The CDR3, as DNA: TGCAGCGTGGGAGTTGCCACCGGATACGAGCAGTACTTC.

Here the CDR3 DNA reads TGTGCCAGCAGCTTAGTGGGACACGGTGGCACCATATATTTT. Translating it yields CASSLVGHGGTIYF. The rearrangement uses TRBV7-7 and TRBJ1-3, with D maybe TRBD1 (6 bases). This CDR3 spans 14 amino acids. The germline gives CDR1 SSHAT, CDR2 FNYEAQ (reference sequence). The germline V and J ends were trimmed by 1 base and 9 bases, with 13 bases remaining between them.

This clone was counted at least ten times. This chain links TRBV28 with TRBJ1-2; D is unclear. This CDR3 has 15 amino acids. Germline CDR1 is MDHEN and CDR2 is SYDVKM. V lost 3 bases and J lost 5, with 16 bases in between. DNA of the CDR3: TGTGCCAGCAGTTTCCCCTGGGGTCAACGGTATGGCTACACCTTC. Protein: CASSFPWGQRYGYTF.

This chain links TRBV10-1 with TRBJ2-1; 12 bases align to TRBD2. This CDR3 has 15 residues. The germline CDR1 and CDR2 sequences are WNHNN and SYGVQD (reference sequence). J gave up 12 bases and V 0 bases, and 6 bases lay outside the gene matches. This chain's CDR3 is CASSESGLAGIAQFF. CDR3 in DNA: TGCGCCAGCAGTGAGTCCGGACTAGCGGGAATCGCGCAGTTCTTC.

J is TRBJ2-2 and V is TRBV18; D possibly corresponds to TRBD1 (5 bases). This CDR3 contains 18 residues. From germline, CDR1 is KGHSH and CDR2 LQKENI. Trimming cost V 1 base and J 2 bases, with 17 bases left between them. The CDR3 region is CASSPLGFGQTNTGELFF. CDR3 DNA sequence: TGTGCCAGCTCACCACTGGGGTTTGGACAAACTAACACCGGGGAGCTGTTTTTT.

In this sample, this clone turned up a few times. The chain links TRBV14 to TRBJ1-2; TRBD1 is a possible D gene (5 bases). The V and J ends lost 6 bases and 14 bases respectively, with 25 bases between them. Per germline, CDR1 SGHDN and CDR2 FVKESK. CDR3 length: 14 residues. The CDR3 DNA is TGTGCCAGCAGTCCAAGTCTGTGGGGGGACTTTATGACCTTC. Encoded protein: CASSPSLWGDFMTF.

This clone was detected many times. CDR3 nucleotides: TGTGCCAGCAGGTCCCCCCTACAGGGGGCCTTTGGCTACACCTTC. It is translated as CASRSPLQGAFGYTF. V usage is TRBV11-2 and J usage is TRBJ1-2; 9 bases are a match to TRBD1. V shed 6 bases, J shed 7 bases, and the junction held 12 bases outside the gene matches. This CDR3 is 15 amino acids long. CDR1 SGHAT and CDR2 FQNNGV come from the germline V gene.

This sequence joins TRBV27 and TRBJ1-5; possible D gene TRBD1, 6 bases. The CDR3 loop spans 16 amino acids. The V end lost 5 bases, the J end lost 3 bases, and 17 bases lay between the germline ends. Germline V gene lookup returns CDR1 MNHEY and CDR2 SMNVEV (reference sequence). In DNA, the CDR3 is TGTGCCAGCAGTCCATTAACAGGGCTCTTCAATCAGCCCCAGCATTTT. Protein product: CASSPLTGLFNQPQHF.

CDR3 DNA: TGTGCCAGCAGCATTACAAGGACTAGCGGGAGCCCAGATACGCAGTATTTT. Translated, it gives CASSITRTSGSPDTQYF. The rearrangement uses TRBV5-4 and TRBJ2-3, with 13 bases fitting TRBD2. The V and J ends lost 4 bases and 4 bases, in that order; junction bases with no gene match: 9. The germline CDR1 and CDR2 sequences are SGHNT and YYREEE (reference sequence). The CDR3 is 17 amino acids. The whole variable domain, remainder taken from reference TRBV5-4 and TRBJ2-3, is ETGVTQSPTHLIKTRGQQVTLRCSSQSGHNTVSWYQQALGQGPQFIFQYYREEENGRGNFPPRFSGLQFPNYSSELNVNALELDDSALYLCASSITRTSGSPDTQYFGPGTRLTVL.

This clone was seen a few times. The chain joins TRBV5-1 to TRBJ2-1; D uncertain. Deletions cut 2 bases from V and 4 bases from J, with 22 bases between. This CDR3 spans 18 amino acids. Germline values: CDR1 SGHRS, CDR2 YFSETQ. The CDR3 region has the DNA TGCGCCAGCAGCTTTTTTGGTGTCACCACATCCATTTACAATGAGCAGTTCTTC. This codes for CASSFFGVTTSIYNEQFF.

J is TRBJ2-5 and V is TRBV5-6; perhaps TRBD1 as D (6 bases). CDR1 is SGHDT and CDR2 is YYEEEE in the germline V gene. Trimming removed 5 bases from V and 4 bases from J, with 15 bases in between. The CDR3 has 14 amino acids. In nucleotides, the CDR3 is TGTGCCAGCAGTACCCGACAGGTGAGAGAGACCCAGTACTTC. Its translation: CASSTRQVRETQYF.